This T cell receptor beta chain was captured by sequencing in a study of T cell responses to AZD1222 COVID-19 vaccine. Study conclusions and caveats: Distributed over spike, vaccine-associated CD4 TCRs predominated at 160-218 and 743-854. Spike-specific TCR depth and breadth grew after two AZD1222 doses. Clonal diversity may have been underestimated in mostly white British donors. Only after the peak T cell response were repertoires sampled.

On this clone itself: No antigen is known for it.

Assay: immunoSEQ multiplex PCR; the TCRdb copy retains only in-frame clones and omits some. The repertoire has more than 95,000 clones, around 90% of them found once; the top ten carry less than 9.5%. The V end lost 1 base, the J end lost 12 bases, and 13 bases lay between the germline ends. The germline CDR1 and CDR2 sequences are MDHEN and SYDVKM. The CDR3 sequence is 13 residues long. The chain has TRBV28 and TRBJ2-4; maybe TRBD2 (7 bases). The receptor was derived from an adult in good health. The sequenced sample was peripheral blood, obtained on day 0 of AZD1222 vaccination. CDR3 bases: TGTGCCAGCAGTTTATCGGCGGGGGCTCGTCAGTACTTC. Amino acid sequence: CASSLSAGARQYF.